This T cell receptor (beta chain) appears in the sequencing data of a study of T-cell memory formation after mild COVID-19. The CDR3 loop spans 13 amino acids. V shed 4 bases and J shed 3 bases, with 10 bases lying between them. Germline CDR1 SQVTM, CDR2 ANQGSEA. As to this clonotype: No antigen is known for it.

Sample barcodes and UMIs were carried by the TCR alpha and TCR beta cDNA libraries that 5'RACE generated with constant-segment primers. In TCRdb, the 5' RACE reads were re-called with MiXCR into one record per CDR3 protein. The sample records approximately 300,000 distinct CDR3 sequences, more than 15% being singletons. General study findings and limits: Clones that got smaller from day 15 to 85 had even CD4/CD8, while clones growing later tipped toward CD4+. The study detected some responding clones in pre-infection memory, suggesting cross-reactive memory joined.

The specimen was PBMCs or a T cell subset sorted from them (not recorded which). This clonotype was obtained from a young man who had mild COVID-19 (a few samples of this study predate the infection). Cell type and time point are not known. V and J are TRBV29-1 and TRBJ1-5, with a possible D match to TRBD1 (5 bases). The CDR3 protein is CSVARQINQPQHF. CDR3 DNA: TGCAGCGTTGCCCGACAGATCAATCAGCCCCAGCATTTT.